The 23 T cell receptor beta chains in this list originate from one sample, sequenced in a study of vaccination effects on CD4 cells after COVID-19. No antigen has been assigned to these receptors. Using immunoSEQ multiplex PCR, the repertoire was profiled, and TCRdb retains in-frame clones only, with some absent. The sample lists around 63,000 clones, less than 80% occurring once. The ViraFEST assay expanded antigen-specific CD4+ T cells with viral peptide pools before sequencing. CD4+ T cells were isolated after about eleven days of culture. Absence of prior SARS-CoV-2 infection characterized the vaccine recipients, who showed negative nucleocapsid antibodies. The specimen was CD4+ T cells from PBMCs cultured with HCoV-OC43 spike peptides, collected before COVID-19 vaccination. Stated subset: HCoV-OC43 spike overlapping peptide pool stimulation. The receptors come from a human donor who received a COVID-19 vaccine.

In this sample, this clone turned up once. This chain joins TRBV19 and TRBJ2-3, with TRBD2 matching over 12 bases. The CDR3 loop spans 19 amino acids. Germline V gene sequence: CDR1 LNHDA, CDR2 SQIVND (reference sequence). The V segment lost 7 bases and the J segment 2 bases; nucleotides outside the gene matches: 16. DNA for the CDR3: TGTGCCAGTACCCGACATCCGACTAGCGGGGGACCTAACACAGATACGCAGTATTTT. Translation gives CASTRHPTSGGPNTDTQYF. The entire variable domain, with the rest obtained from reference TRBV19 and TRBJ2-3, is as follows: DGGITQSPKYLFRKEGQNVTLSCEQNLNHDAMYWYRQDPGQGLRLIYYSQIVNDFQKGDIAEGYSVSREKKESFPLTVTSAQKNPTAFYLCASTRHPTSGGPNTDTQYFGPGTRLTVL.

The chain joins TRBV11-2 to TRBJ2-5; a possible D gene is TRBD1 (5 bases). Trimming removed 0 bases at V and 14 bases at J, with 13 bases between. Germline V CDR1 and CDR2: SGHAT, FQNNGV. This CDR3 is built from 12 residues. DNA for the CDR3: TGTGCCAGCAGCTTAGATCCGACAGCTCCTTACTTC. It encodes CASSLDPTAPYF.

In this sample, this clone turned up a few times. The chain joins TRBV6-6 to TRBJ1-6; possible D gene TRBD1, 5 bases. The V end lost 7 bases, the J end lost 4 bases, and 11 bases lay between the germline ends. This CDR3 region has 14 residues. Germline V gives CDR1 MNHNY, CDR2 SVGAGI (reference sequence). The CDR3 DNA follows: TGTGCCAGCATGGGCGGACAATATAATTCACCCCTCCACTTT. It translates to CASMGGQYNSPLHF.

The chain combines TRBV2 with TRBJ2-3; the D is unclear. Germline CDR1 reads SNHLY; CDR2 reads FYNNEI. V gave up 6 bases and J gave up 6 bases, with 10 bases separating them. The CDR3 runs 12 residues. The CDR3: CASRERRDTQYF. The CDR3 nucleotides read TGTGCCAGCAGGGAGAGGCGGGATACGCAGTATTTT.

The rearrangement joins TRBV18 to TRBJ2-5, with 8 nucleotides matching TRBD1. The CDR3 consists of 15 residues. Trimming cost V 4 bases and J 4 bases; bases outside gene matches: 8. The germline CDR1 and CDR2 sequences are KGHSH and LQKENI. The CDR3: CASSLNTDRGETQYF. The CDR3 DNA sequence: TGTGCCAGCTCACTAAATACCGACAGGGGAGAGACCCAGTACTTC.

The V gene is TRBV10-3, the J gene TRBJ2-1, with D possibly TRBD2 on 5 matching bases. V shed 2 bases and J shed 4 bases, with 9 bases lying between them. The germline V gene has CDR1 ENHRY and CDR2 SYGVKD. This CDR3 has 14 amino acids. CDR3 residues: CAISEGLEYNEQFF. As DNA, the CDR3 is TGTGCCATCAGTGAGGGACTGGAATACAATGAGCAGTTCTTC.

The V call is TRBV6-5, the J call TRBJ1-6; TRBD1 might be the D (5 bases). The V gene's germline CDR1 is MNHEY and CDR2 SVGAGI. The CDR3 is 15 residues long. V lost 2 bases and J lost 6, with 11 bases in between. The CDR3 sequence: CASSYRGYGNSPLHF. The CDR3 DNA sequence: TGTGCCAGCAGTTACCGGGGGTACGGTAATTCACCCCTCCACTTT.

The chain uses TRBV6-2 or TRBV6-3 and TRBJ2-1; D call uncertain. V shed 0 bases and J shed 5 bases, with 14 bases lying between them. The CDR3 is 16 amino acids. CDR1 is MNHEY and CDR2 is SVGEGT in the germline V gene. In DNA form, the CDR3 reads TGTGCCAGCAGTTACTCCGAAAGGGTTCTGGACAATGAGCAGTTCTTC. This encodes CASSYSERVLDNEQFF.

The V gene is TRBV12-3 or TRBV12-4, the J gene TRBJ2-4; D possibly corresponds to TRBD2 (5 bases). V dropped 3 bases and J dropped 16 bases, with 16 bases sitting between them. There are 12 residues in the CDR3. The CDR3, as DNA: TGTGCCAGCAGTTTTTCATCGGGAAAACTTTACTTC. The encoded protein is CASSFSSGKLYF.

The chain recombines TRBV5-1 with TRBJ2-2; tentatively, D is TRBD1 or TRBD2 (5 bases each). The CDR3 consists of 15 residues. The V gene lost 1 base and the J gene lost 8 bases, with 15 bases spanning the gap. Germline V gene data show CDR1 as SGHRS and CDR2 as YFSETQ. DNA for the CDR3: TGCGCCAGCAGCTTGTGGGACGCAAAGGCGGGGGAGCTGTTTTTT. Its protein product is CASSLWDAKAGELFF.

This clone has just a few counts. The J gene is TRBJ1-5, the V gene TRBV7-6, with D uncertain. The germline gives CDR1 SGHVS, CDR2 FNYEAQ. V was shortened by 1 base and J by 0 bases, with 10 bases between the two germline ends. CDR3 length: 16 amino acids. DNA for the CDR3: TGTGCCAGCAGCTTAGAAGGCCCGATTAGCAATCAGCCCCAGCATTTT. Its translation is CASSLEGPISNQPQHF. Together with reference TRBV7-6 and TRBJ1-5, the CDR3 gives the full variable domain: GAGVSQSPRYKVTKRGQDVALRCDPISGHVSLYWYRQALGQGPEFLTYFNYEAQQDKSGLPNDRFSAERPEGSISTLTIQRTEQRDSAMYRCASSLEGPISNQPQHFGDGTRLSIL.

This clone occurred once. The genes are TRBV29-1 and TRBJ1-2; 9 bases match TRBD1. Germline loops: CDR1 SQVTM, CDR2 ANQGSEA. The CDR3 runs to 13 residues. V lost 6 bases, J lost 3 bases, and 5 bases stayed unmatched. This CDR3 is CSVTGGSDYGYTF. CDR3 sequence (DNA): TGCAGCGTGACAGGGGGTTCGGACTATGGCTACACCTTC.

The CDR3 coding sequence is TGCGCCAGCACCCCCAGGGTTTACAATCAGCCCCAGCATTTT. This sequence encodes CASTPRVYNQPQHF. The rearrangement joins TRBV23-1 to TRBJ1-5; weak D call: TRBD1 (5 bases). TRBV23-1 is an ORF, and what it does is uncertain. CDR3 size: 14 residues. Trimming took off 7 bases at V and 3 bases at J, with 13 bases between the two ends.

This clone was counted once. The chain has TRBV5-1 and TRBJ2-6; weak D call: TRBD1 (5 bases). With 7 bases removed from V and 0 bases from J, the gap between germline ends came to 20 bases. The CDR3 is 18 residues long. Germline CDR1 SGHRS, CDR2 YFSETQ. The CDR3 spells CASPHSRAPPSGANVLTF. The CDR3 bases are TGCGCCAGCCCCCATTCCAGGGCGCCTCCCTCTGGGGCCAACGTCCTGACTTTC.

This clone was counted between two and nine times. The chain joins TRBV4-1 to TRBJ2-1, with TRBD2 matching 8 bases. Germline CDR1 and CDR2: MGHRA and YSYEKL. Trimming cost V 1 base and J 3 bases; bases outside gene matches: 11. This CDR3 contains 18 residues. In nucleotides, the CDR3 is TGCGCCAGCAGCCAAGTGAGGGTAGCGGGGCAGGACTACAATGAGCAGTTCTTC. It codes for CASSQVRVAGQDYNEQFF.

V usage is TRBV2 and J usage is TRBJ2-1; a weak D match, TRBD1 (5 bases). The ends were cut back, 0 bases at V and 4 bases at J, with 7 bases in the middle. The CDR3 length is 14 residues. Germline CDR1 and CDR2: SNHLY and FYNNEI. Here the CDR3 DNA reads TGTGCCAGCAGTGAAGCACAGGTTTACAATGAGCAGTTCTTC. Its protein product is CASSEAQVYNEQFF.

In DNA form, the CDR3 reads TGCGCCAGCAGCCTAACAGGGAACACCGGGGAGCTGTTTTTT. Translation: CASSLTGNTGELFF. This chain links TRBV5-1 with TRBJ2-2, with D possibly being TRBD1 (5 bases). Germline CDR1 reads SGHRS; CDR2 reads YFSETQ. This CDR3 is 14 amino acids long. V gave up 4 bases and J gave up 1 base, with 8 bases separating them. The variable domain in full, with the rest retrieved from reference TRBV5-1 and TRBJ2-2, is KAGVTQTPRYLIKTRGQQVTLSCSPISGHRSVSWYQQTPGQGLQFLFEYFSETQRNKGNFPGRFSGRQFSNSRSEMNVSTLELGDSALYLCASSLTGNTGELFFGEGSRLTVL.

The rearrangement joins TRBV5-1 to TRBJ2-1; D not certain. The V and J ends lost 4 bases and 4 bases respectively, with 9 bases between them. The CDR3 loop spans 13 amino acids. Germline values: CDR1 SGHRS, CDR2 YFSETQ. CDR3: CASSPLGYNEQFF. The CDR3 coding sequence is TGCGCCAGCAGCCCGCTAGGTTACAATGAGCAGTTCTTC.

Here the CDR3 DNA reads TGTGCCAGCAGTCCATCCCACAGGGATACTAATTCACCCCTCCACTTT. Its protein product is CASSPSHRDTNSPLHF. V gene TRBV27 combines with J gene TRBJ1-6; D is perhaps TRBD1 (6 bases). Looked up from germline, CDR1 is MNHEY and CDR2 is SMNVEV (reference sequence). The CDR3 extends over 16 amino acids. Trimming removed 5 bases at V and 6 bases at J, with 17 bases between.

The chain combines TRBV28 with TRBJ1-2, with D perhaps TRBD1 (5 bases). CDR3 length: 14 amino acids. From germline, CDR1 is MDHEN and CDR2 SYDVKM. V lost 5 bases, J lost 7 bases, and 17 bases lay in between. CDR3: CASSLPGDSSGYTF. As DNA, the CDR3 is TGTGCCAGCAGTCTGCCCGGGGACTCGAGTGGCTACACCTTC.

The chain has TRBV20-1 and TRBJ2-5; tentatively, D is TRBD2 (6 bases). V was clipped by 7 bases and J by 4 bases, with 10 bases between them. Germline loops: CDR1 DFQATT, CDR2 SNEGSKA (reference sequence). The CDR3 is 11 residues long. CDR3 coding DNA: TGCAGTGGACTAGATCGAGAGACCCAGTACTTC. This sequence encodes CSGLDRETQYF.

Written as DNA, the CDR3 is TGTGCTAGTGGTTTGGGTCGGGGTCTCGAAAACACCATATATTTT. Protein sequence: CASGLGRGLENTIYF. V usage is TRBV12-5 and J usage is TRBJ1-3; D gene uncertain. The CDR3 spans 15 residues. The germline V and J ends were trimmed by 1 base and 6 bases, with 13 bases remaining between them. Germline CDR1 and CDR2: LGHNT and FRNRAP.

There are a few counts of this clone. The chain employs TRBV1 and TRBJ1-1. TRBV1 is marked as a pseudogene. The CDR3 loop spans 11 amino acids. CDR3 coding DNA: TGCACCAGCAGCCAATTCACTGAAGCTTTCTTT. It is translated as CTSSQFTEAFF.